The rows below give T cell receptor beta chains drawn from one sample of a study of T cells in Graves' hyperthyroidism and ophthalmopathy. TCRdb fed the multiplex PCR reads into MiXCR, producing one record per CDR3 protein. The data hold 500,000 to 650,000 distinct CDR3 sequences, with 15% to 20% observed a single time. The sequencing sample was made of blood. The receptors come from a young woman with Graves' ophthalmopathy. CDR3s include the opening cysteine and the closing phenylalanine or tryptophan. A D gene is named only where the DNA matches it firmly. Size tells how often a clone was seen (once, few, many) or the class of an expanded clone, and some rows leave it out.

abundance	v_gene	d_gene	j_gene	CDR3aa	CDR3nt
.	TRBV28	.	TRBJ1-3	CASSLGWTGNTIYF	TGTGCCAGCAGTTTGGGGTGGACTGGAAACACCATATATTTT
many	TRBV7-3	.	TRBJ2-5	CASSIDPRQETQYF	TGTGCCAGCAGCATTGACCCTAGGCAAGAGACCCAGTACTTC
.	TRBV7-9	.	TRBJ1-1	CASSLVGALDTEAFF	TGTGCCAGCAGCTTAGTAGGGGCCCTGGACACTGAAGCTTTCTTT
many	TRBV2	TRBD1	TRBJ1-4	CASSAQQGPGEKLFF	TGTGCCAGCAGTGCCCAACAGGGGCCAGGTGAAAAACTGTTTTTT
many	TRBV11-2	.	TRBJ2-7	CASSSTRGEQYF	TGTGCCAGCAGCTCGACTAGGGGGGAGCAGTACTTC
few	TRBV4-2	TRBD2	TRBJ2-1	CASSQGLAGAEQFF	TGTGCCAGCAGCCAGGGACTAGCGGGGGCTGAGCAGTTCTTC
few	TRBV5-8	TRBD1	TRBJ1-2	CASSQPGQGLYGYTF	TGTGCCAGCAGCCAGCCGGGACAGGGGTTATATGGCTACACCTTC
once	TRBV3-1	.	TRBJ2-1	CASSPQKGGHNEQFF	TGTGCCAGCAGCCCACAAAAGGGGGGACACAATGAGCAGTTCTTC
many	TRBV11-2	.	TRBJ2-1	CASSLWLGQEIEQFF	TGTGCCAGCAGCTTATGGTTGGGCCAGGAGATAGAGCAGTTCTTC
many	TRBV3-1	TRBD2	TRBJ2-1	CASSLAGWGYNEQFF	TGTGCCAGCAGCCTAGCGGGATGGGGATACAATGAGCAGTTCTTC
many	TRBV27	TRBD1	TRBJ2-7	CARSGSGQTYEQYF	TGTGCCAGATCGGGATCGGGACAGACCTACGAGCAGTACTTC
many	TRBV7-3	TRBD1	TRBJ2-3	CASSPGTGGGTDTQYF	TGTGCCAGCAGCCCCGGGACAGGGGGCGGGACAGATACGCAGTATTTT
few	TRBV6-5	TRBD1	TRBJ2-5	CASSYDRVRQETQYF	TGTGCCAGCAGTTACGACAGGGTCCGACAAGAGACCCAGTACTTC
many	TRBV28	TRBD2	TRBJ2-1	CASSFDREGNEQFF	TGTGCCAGCAGTTTCGATAGGGAGGGCAATGAGCAGTTCTTC
many	TRBV5-6	.	TRBJ2-1	CASSWGDSSYNEQFF	TGTGCCAGCAGCTGGGGGGATAGCTCCTACAATGAGCAGTTCTTC
.	TRBV20-1	TRBD2	TRBJ2-7	CSARVGSGDPYEQYF	TGCAGTGCTAGAGTTGGTAGCGGGGACCCCTACGAGCAGTACTTC
.	TRBV7-2	TRBD1	TRBJ2-3	CASRRSGTGSDTQYF	TGTGCCAGCAGGAGATCCGGGACAGGGTCAGATACGCAGTATTTT
many	TRBV3-1	.	TRBJ1-1	CASSQDEGFTEAFF	TGTGCCAGCAGCCAAGATGAAGGGTTCACTGAAGCTTTCTTT
few	TRBV4-1	.	TRBJ1-1	CASSQEDRQNTEAFF	TGCGCCAGCAGCCAAGAGGACAGACAGAACACTGAAGCTTTCTTT
.	TRBV29-1	.	TRBJ2-1	CSVEDWQGRNEQFF	TGCAGCGTTGAAGATTGGCAGGGGAGGAATGAGCAGTTCTTC
many	TRBV7-9	.	TRBJ2-4	CASSPGAGAKNIQYF	TGTGCCAGCAGCCCCGGGGCGGGAGCCAAAAACATTCAGTACTTC
.	TRBV5-1	TRBD1	TRBJ1-5	CASSPDREGQPQHF	TGCGCCAGCAGCCCGGACAGGGAGGGCCAGCCCCAGCATTTT
many	TRBV20-1	.	TRBJ1-1	CSARGPRGDTEAFF	TGCAGTGCTAGAGGCCCACGAGGGGACACTGAAGCTTTCTTT
many	TRBV28	.	TRBJ1-2	CASSSRQRANYGYTF	TGTGCCAGCAGCTCACGGCAGAGGGCTAACTATGGCTACACCTTC
few	TRBV4-1	TRBD1	TRBJ2-5	CASSQPLDRVGETQYF	TGCGCCAGCAGCCAACCACTCGACAGGGTTGGGGAGACCCAGTACTTC
.	TRBV2	TRBD1	TRBJ1-1	CASGQGSNTEAFF	TGTGCCAGTGGACAGGGATCCAACACTGAAGCTTTCTTT
.	TRBV20-1	TRBD2	TRBJ2-7	CSARDRTSGSFEQYF	TGCAGTGCTAGAGATAGAACTAGCGGGAGTTTCGAGCAGTACTTC
many	TRBV11-2	.	TRBJ2-3	CASSLVWGRTDTQYF	TGTGCCAGCAGCTTAGTTTGGGGGAGGACAGATACGCAGTATTTT
many	TRBV6-2/TRBV6-3	.	TRBJ1-1	CASSVTGTSGGEAFF	TGTGCCAGCAGTGTTACAGGGACCAGCGGTGGTGAAGCTTTCTTT
many	TRBV28	TRBD1	TRBJ1-2	CASSSDQGAPGYTF	TGTGCCAGCAGTTCCGATCAGGGGGCGCCAGGCTACACCTTC
.	TRBV9	.	TRBJ2-3	CASAPSTGIASTDTQYF	TGTGCCAGCGCCCCTTCCACCGGGATCGCGAGCACAGATACGCAGTATTTT